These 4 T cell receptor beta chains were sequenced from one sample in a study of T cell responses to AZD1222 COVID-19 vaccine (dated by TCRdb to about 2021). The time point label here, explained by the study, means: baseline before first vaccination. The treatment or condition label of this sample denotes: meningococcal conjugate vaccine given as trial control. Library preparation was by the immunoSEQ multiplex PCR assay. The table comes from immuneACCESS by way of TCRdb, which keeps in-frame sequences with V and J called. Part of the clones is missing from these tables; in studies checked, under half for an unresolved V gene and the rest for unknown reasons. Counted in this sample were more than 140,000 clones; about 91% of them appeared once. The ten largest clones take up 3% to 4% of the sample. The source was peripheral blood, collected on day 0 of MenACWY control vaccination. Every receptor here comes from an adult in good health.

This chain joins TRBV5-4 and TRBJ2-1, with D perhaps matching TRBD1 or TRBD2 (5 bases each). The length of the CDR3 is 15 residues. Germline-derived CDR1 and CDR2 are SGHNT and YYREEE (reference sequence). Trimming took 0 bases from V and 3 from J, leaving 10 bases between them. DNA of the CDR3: TGTGCCAGCAGCTTGGATCAGGGAGTCTACAATGAGCAGTTCTTC. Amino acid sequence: CASSLDQGVYNEQFF.

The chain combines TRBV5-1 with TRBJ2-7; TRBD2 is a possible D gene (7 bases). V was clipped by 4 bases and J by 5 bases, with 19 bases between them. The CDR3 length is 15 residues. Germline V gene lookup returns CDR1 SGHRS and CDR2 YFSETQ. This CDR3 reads CASSPNLGGRHEQYF. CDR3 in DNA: TGCGCCAGCAGCCCAAACCTCGGGGGGCGCCACGAGCAGTACTTC.

CDR3 coding DNA: TGTGCCACCAGCGCCAGGATGAGTGGCTACACCTTC. It codes for CATSARMSGYTF. The chain recombines TRBV15 with TRBJ1-2, with D unresolved. This CDR3 comprises 12 residues. Trimming took off 5 bases at V and 7 bases at J, with 11 bases between the two ends. CDR1 is LNHNV, CDR2 YYDKDF, per germline (reference sequence).

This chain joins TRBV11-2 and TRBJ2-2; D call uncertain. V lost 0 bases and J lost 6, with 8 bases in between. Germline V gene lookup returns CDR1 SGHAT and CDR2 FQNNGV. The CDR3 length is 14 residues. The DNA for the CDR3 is TGTGCCAGCAGCTTAGATCGCCATTCCGGGGAGCTGTTTTTT. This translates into CASSLDRHSGELFF.